This T cell receptor (beta chain) was observed in a study of Graves' ophthalmopathy and Graves' hyperthyroidism. Notes on the study in general: A 13-signature model separated ophthalmopathy from stable hyperthyroidism, reaching roughly 85% sensitivity and around 83% specificity cross-validated. In blood, most expanded thyroid clonotypes above 0.001 frequency were also detected.

RNA served as the template for amplifying TCR beta CDR3 regions. Following a first-round RT-PCR that used HTBI primers, a second-round multiplex PCR was carried out. TCRdb redid the calling of the multiplex PCR reads with MiXCR, one entry per CDR3 protein. This table holds some 240,000 distinct CDR3 sequences, 45% found once. Trimming left V 1 base short and J 0 bases short, with 7 bases between. This CDR3 contains 16 residues. Concerning this clonotype itself: What it recognizes is unknown.

Presentation of ophthalmopathy in the donors involved moderate-to-severe activity, CAS ≥3, NOSPECS ≥4 and a duration under 3 months. The evidence that diagnosis relied on was clinical symptoms, serum thyroxine, TRAb, thyroid ultrasound and orbital computed tomography. The receptor was isolated from an adult man with Graves' ophthalmopathy. The V and J genes are TRBV12-3 or TRBV12-4 and TRBJ1-6; D remains ambiguous. Source material: peripheral blood. CDR3 DNA sequence: TGTGCCAGCAGTTTAGGTGGGAGCTCCTATAATTCACCCCTCCACTTT. It codes for CASSLGGSSYNSPLHF.